A selection of T cell receptor beta chains follows, all from one sample in a study of cytomegalovirus exposure and HLA in healthy donors. Assay used: immunoSEQ multiplex PCR; TCRdb lists only in-frame clones, some missing. The sample carries about 120,000 clones, 80% to 90% recorded once. Sequences were obtained from PBMCs. These receptors were taken from a male donor in good health and CMV-seropositive. CDR3s include the opening cysteine and the closing phenylalanine or tryptophan. The order of the fields is D gene, clone size, J gene, V gene, CDR3 protein, CDR3 DNA. A D gene is named only where the DNA matches it firmly. The size entry is marked missing in some rows and otherwise reads once, few, many or a size class.

D: -
size: -
J: TRBJ2-7
V: TRBV14
CDR3: CAGGVYEQYF
DNA: TGTGCCGGGGGCGTCTACGAGCAGTACTTC

D: TRBD1
size: few
J: TRBJ1-1
V: TRBV19
CDR3: CASQQGGDTEAFF
DNA: TGTGCCAGTCAACAGGGGGGGGACACTGAAGCTTTCTTT

D: TRBD1
size: -
J: TRBJ2-4
V: TRBV7-2
CDR3: CASSPQGAGIQYF
DNA: TGTGCCAGCAGCCCTCAGGGGGCGGGCATTCAGTACTTC

D: -
size: few
J: TRBJ2-2
V: TRBV5-1
CDR3: CASSLAGGFAGELFF
DNA: TGCGCCAGCAGCTTGGCAGGAGGGTTCGCCGGGGAGCTGTTTTTT

D: TRBD1
size: -
J: TRBJ2-5
V: TRBV28
CDR3: CASSLSSFWGQGDGTQYF
DNA: TGTGCCAGCAGTTTATCCTCTTTTTGGGGACAGGGGGACGGGACCCAGTACTTC

D: TRBD2
size: -
J: TRBJ2-3
V: TRBV29-1
CDR3: CSVGGGLNTQYF
DNA: TGCAGCGTTGGCGGGGGGTTGAATACGCAGTATTTT

D: -
size: -
J: TRBJ1-3
V: TRBV10-1
CDR3: CASSEPPPSQGNSGNTIYF
DNA: TGCGCCAGCAGTGAGCCCCCCCCCTCACAGGGCAACTCTGGAAACACCATATATTTT

D: TRBD1
size: -
J: TRBJ1-2
V: TRBV10-3
CDR3: CAISEGPTGVPGYTF
DNA: TGTGCCATCAGTGAGGGGCCGACAGGGGTCCCTGGCTACACCTTC

D: -
size: few
J: TRBJ1-1
V: TRBV10-3
CDR3: CAITSQGGYAPNTEAFF
DNA: TGTGCCATCACGAGTCAGGGAGGCTATGCTCCGAACACTGAAGCTTTCTTT

D: -
size: once
J: TRBJ1-5
V: TRBV20-1
CDR3: CSAAQGQPQHF
DNA: TGCAGTGCGGCTCAGGGTCAGCCCCAGCATTTT

D: -
size: -
J: TRBJ1-6
V: TRBV27
CDR3: CASSFRGARDSPLHF
DNA: TGTGCCAGCAGTTTTCGCGGGGCTAGAGATTCACCCCTCCACTTT

D: TRBD1
size: once
J: TRBJ2-3
V: TRBV27
CDR3: CASSLGTDRDTQYF
DNA: TGTGCCAGCAGTCTTGGGACAGACCGGGATACGCAGTATTTT

D: -
size: -
J: TRBJ1-3
V: TRBV7-9
CDR3: CASSLEGGTIYF
DNA: TGTGCCAGCAGCTTAGAGGGCGGGACCATATATTTT

D: TRBD1
size: -
J: TRBJ1-5
V: TRBV7-8
CDR3: CASSPAGQVIPPQHF
DNA: TGTGCCAGCAGCCCTGCAGGACAGGTCATCCCGCCCCAGCATTTT

D: -
size: -
J: TRBJ2-2
V: TRBV4-3
CDR3: CASSQPLRGAGELFF
DNA: TGCGCCAGCAGCCAACCCTTAAGGGGCGCCGGGGAGCTGTTTTTT

D: -
size: -
J: TRBJ1-2
V: TRBV30
CDR3: CALLWGLYGYTF
DNA: TGTGCCTTACTCTGGGGACTCTATGGCTACACCTTC

D: TRBD1
size: once
J: TRBJ2-7
V: TRBV30
CDR3: CAWSKQGAGYEQYF
DNA: TGTGCCTGGAGTAAACAGGGGGCTGGTTACGAGCAGTACTTC

D: -
size: -
J: TRBJ1-6
V: TRBV5-4
CDR3: CASSVDGGNSPLHF
DNA: TGTGCCAGCAGCGTGGACGGAGGGAATTCACCCCTCCACTTT

D: -
size: -
J: TRBJ1-2
V: TRBV29-1
CDR3: CNVEARGAVDGYTF
DNA: TGCAACGTTGAAGCGCGGGGGGCAGTCGATGGCTACACCTTC

D: -
size: -
J: TRBJ1-1
V: TRBV9
CDR3: CASSPWGKGTEAFF
DNA: TGTGCCAGCAGCCCCTGGGGCAAAGGCACTGAAGCTTTCTTT

D: -
size: -
J: TRBJ2-7
V: TRBV25-1
CDR3: CASSPGTPIYEQYF
DNA: TGTGCCAGCAGTCCCGGGACTCCTATCTACGAGCAGTACTTC

D: -
size: -
J: TRBJ2-7
V: TRBV11-2
CDR3: CASNPYTGSYEQYF
DNA: TGTGCCAGCAACCCCTACACAGGGAGCTACGAGCAGTACTTC

D: TRBD1
size: few
J: TRBJ2-5
V: TRBV15
CDR3: CATSREAGTGGETQYF
DNA: TGTGCCACCAGCAGAGAGGCCGGGACAGGGGGCGAGACCCAGTACTTC

D: -
size: -
J: TRBJ2-5
V: TRBV7-8
CDR3: CASSLERETQYF
DNA: TGTGCCAGCAGCTTAGAGAGGGAGACCCAGTACTTC

D: -
size: -
J: TRBJ1-4
V: TRBV9
CDR3: CASSWRVGEKLFF
DNA: TGTGCCAGCAGCTGGAGGGTTGGTGAAAAACTGTTTTTT

D: TRBD1
size: -
J: TRBJ2-3
V: TRBV7-2
CDR3: CASSLGDRGWGTDTQYF
DNA: TGTGCCAGCAGCTTAGGAGACAGGGGGTGGGGCACAGATACGCAGTATTTT

D: -
size: -
J: TRBJ1-2
V: TRBV7-9
CDR3: CASTAGRSNGYTF
DNA: TGTGCCAGTACAGCCGGCCGCAGCAATGGCTACACCTTC

D: TRBD2
size: -
J: TRBJ2-1
V: TRBV29-1
CDR3: CSVGAASGIGNEQFF
DNA: TGCAGCGTTGGAGCGGCTAGCGGGATTGGGAATGAGCAGTTCTTC

D: -
size: -
J: TRBJ1-1
V: TRBV10-3
CDR3: CAISHPGQNTEAFF
DNA: TGTGCCATCAGTCATCCGGGACAGAACACTGAAGCTTTCTTT

D: -
size: -
J: TRBJ2-3
V: TRBV7-3
CDR3: CASSLQGTATDTQYF
DNA: TGTGCCAGCAGCTTACAGGGGACCGCCACAGATACGCAGTATTTT

D: -
size: -
J: TRBJ2-2
V: TRBV28
CDR3: CASSLLTSGKNSGELFF
DNA: TGTGCCAGCAGTTTACTTACGTCAGGGAAAAATTCCGGGGAGCTGTTTTTT

D: -
size: once
J: TRBJ1-2
V: TRBV28
CDR3: CASSPTGPSNYGYTF
DNA: TGTGCCAGCAGCCCAACAGGTCCATCTAACTATGGCTACACCTTC

D: TRBD2
size: -
J: TRBJ2-5
V: TRBV29-1
CDR3: CSVLSSGSMGETQYF
DNA: TGCAGCGTCCTCAGTAGCGGGAGTATGGGGGAGACCCAGTACTTC

D: -
size: -
J: TRBJ1-3
V: TRBV15
CDR3: CATSRDSDPSGNTIYF
DNA: TGTGCCACCAGCAGAGATAGCGACCCATCTGGAAACACCATATATTTT

D: -
size: -
J: TRBJ1-1
V: TRBV7-2
CDR3: CASSLGGGGNTEAFF
DNA: TGTGCCAGCAGCTTAGGGGGGGGCGGGAACACTGAAGCTTTCTTT

D: -
size: -
J: TRBJ1-5
V: TRBV6-1
CDR3: CASVAVHFNQPQHF
DNA: TGTGCCAGCGTTGCTGTGCACTTCAATCAGCCCCAGCATTTT

D: TRBD1
size: -
J: TRBJ2-7
V: TRBV2
CDR3: CATRAGAGGYYEQYF
DNA: TGTGCCACCCGGGCCGGGGCAGGGGGATACTACGAGCAGTACTTC

D: -
size: -
J: TRBJ1-1
V: TRBV6-5
CDR3: CASSYGENTEAFF
DNA: TGTGCCAGCAGTTACGGAGAGAACACTGAAGCTTTCTTT

D: TRBD1
size: -
J: TRBJ2-2
V: TRBV30
CDR3: CAWSARQGGTGELFF
DNA: TGTGCCTGGAGTGCCCGACAGGGTGGGACCGGGGAGCTGTTTTTT

D: TRBD2
size: -
J: TRBJ2-3
V: TRBV11-2
CDR3: CASSLEAGVADTQYF
DNA: TGTGCCAGCAGCTTAGAAGCGGGAGTTGCAGATACGCAGTATTTT

D: TRBD1
size: -
J: TRBJ1-6
V: TRBV5-1
CDR3: CASSTAGGGLGSPLHF
DNA: TGCGCCAGCAGCACCGCAGGGGGAGGACTTGGTTCACCCCTCCACTTT

D: -
size: -
J: TRBJ2-4
V: TRBV5-6
CDR3: CASSLFPAGTPKNIQYF
DNA: TGTGCCAGCAGCTTGTTCCCCGCCGGGACACCCAAAAACATTCAGTACTTC

D: -
size: -
J: TRBJ2-7
V: TRBV30
CDR3: CAWSRGAYEQYF
DNA: TGTGCCTGGAGCCGGGGGGCTTACGAGCAGTACTTC

D: -
size: -
J: TRBJ1-5
V: TRBV19
CDR3: CASTPRDFNQPQHF
DNA: TGTGCCAGTACCCCTAGAGATTTCAATCAGCCCCAGCATTTT

D: -
size: -
J: TRBJ2-5
V: TRBV7-3
CDR3: CASSFAGAKETQYF
DNA: TGTGCCAGCAGCTTTGCGGGGGCAAAAGAGACCCAGTACTTC

D: TRBD1
size: -
J: TRBJ1-2
V: TRBV28
CDR3: CASRSSQGNNYGYTF
DNA: TGTGCCAGCAGGTCGTCACAGGGGAATAACTATGGCTACACCTTC

D: -
size: -
J: TRBJ2-7
V: TRBV19
CDR3: CASSQDTSYEQYF
DNA: TGTGCCAGTAGTCAGGACACCTCCTACGAGCAGTACTTC

D: TRBD2
size: -
J: TRBJ2-7
V: TRBV4-3
CDR3: CASSQYPSGYEQYF
DNA: TGCGCCAGCAGCCAATATCCTAGCGGCTACGAGCAGTACTTC

D: TRBD1
size: once
J: TRBJ1-5
V: TRBV4-2
CDR3: CASSQDGFRGDQPQHF
DNA: TGTGCCAGCAGCCAAGATGGCTTCAGGGGGGATCAGCCCCAGCATTTT

D: -
size: few
J: TRBJ2-3
V: TRBV30
CDR3: CAWTPTRQAFTQYF
DNA: TGTGCCTGGACCCCCACACGACAGGCCTTTACGCAGTATTTT

D: TRBD2
size: -
J: TRBJ2-7
V: TRBV5-1
CDR3: CASSINLRTSGVSYEQYF
DNA: TGCGCCAGCAGCATAAACCTCCGGACTAGCGGAGTCTCCTACGAGCAGTACTTC

D: -
size: -
J: TRBJ1-5
V: TRBV4-2
CDR3: CASSQAGGNQPQHF
DNA: TGTGCCAGCAGCCAAGCAGGGGGCAATCAGCCCCAGCATTTT

D: -
size: once
J: TRBJ1-3
V: TRBV19
CDR3: CASSPLLGNTIYF
DNA: TGTGCCAGTAGCCCCCTCCTTGGAAACACCATATATTTT

D: TRBD1
size: -
J: TRBJ1-2
V: TRBV10-2
CDR3: CASTKTGGNYGYTF
DNA: TGCGCCAGCACAAAAACAGGGGGAAACTATGGCTACACCTTC

D: -
size: -
J: TRBJ2-2
V: TRBV19
CDR3: CASRSGNTGELFF
DNA: TGTGCCAGCCGTAGCGGGAACACCGGGGAGCTGTTTTTT

D: -
size: -
J: TRBJ2-1
V: TRBV4-3
CDR3: CASSQALRLANEQFF
DNA: TGCGCCAGCAGCCAGGCCCTTCGATTAGCAAATGAGCAGTTCTTC

D: -
size: -
J: TRBJ2-5
V: TRBV28
CDR3: CASSFAREQYF
DNA: TGTGCCAGCAGTTTCGCAAGGGAGCAGTACTTC

D: -
size: -
J: TRBJ2-1
V: TRBV4-2
CDR3: CASSQVKGTTRYNEQFF
DNA: TGTGCCAGCAGCCAAGTGAAGGGGACGACTAGATACAATGAGCAGTTCTTC

D: -
size: -
J: TRBJ1-1
V: TRBV5-4
CDR3: CASSFRVESTEAFF
DNA: TGTGCCAGCAGCTTCCGCGTTGAGAGCACTGAAGCTTTCTTT